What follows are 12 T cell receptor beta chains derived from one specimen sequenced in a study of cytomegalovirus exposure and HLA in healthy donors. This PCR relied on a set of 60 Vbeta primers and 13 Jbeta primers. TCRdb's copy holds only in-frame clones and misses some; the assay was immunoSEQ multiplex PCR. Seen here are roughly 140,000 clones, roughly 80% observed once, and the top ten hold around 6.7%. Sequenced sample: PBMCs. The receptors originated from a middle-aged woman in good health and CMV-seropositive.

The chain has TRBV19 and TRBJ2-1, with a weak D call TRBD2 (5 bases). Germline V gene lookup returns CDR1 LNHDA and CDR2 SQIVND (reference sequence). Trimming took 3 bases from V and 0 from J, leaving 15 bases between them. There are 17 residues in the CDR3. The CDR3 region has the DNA TGTGCCAGTAGTATCGGAGGTCAGGCGACCTCCTACAATGAGCAGTTCTTC. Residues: CASSIGGQATSYNEQFF.

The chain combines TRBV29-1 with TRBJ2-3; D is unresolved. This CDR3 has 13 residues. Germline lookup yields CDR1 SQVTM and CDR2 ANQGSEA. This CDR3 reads CTTGDTSTDTQYF. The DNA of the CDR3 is TGCACCACCGGTGACACTAGCACAGATACGCAGTATTTT.

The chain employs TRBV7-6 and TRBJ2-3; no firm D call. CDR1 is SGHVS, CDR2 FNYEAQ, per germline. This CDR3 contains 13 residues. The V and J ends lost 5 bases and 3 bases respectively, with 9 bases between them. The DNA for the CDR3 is TGTGCCAGCAGCGACACAGTAACAGATACGCAGTATTTT. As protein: CASSDTVTDTQYF.

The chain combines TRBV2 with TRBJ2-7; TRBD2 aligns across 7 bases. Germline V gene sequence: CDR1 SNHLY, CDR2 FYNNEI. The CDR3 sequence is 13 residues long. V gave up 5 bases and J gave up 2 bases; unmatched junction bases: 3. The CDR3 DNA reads TGTGCCAGCAGTAGCGGGGCTGCCTACGAGCAGTACTTC. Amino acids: CASSSGAAYEQYF.

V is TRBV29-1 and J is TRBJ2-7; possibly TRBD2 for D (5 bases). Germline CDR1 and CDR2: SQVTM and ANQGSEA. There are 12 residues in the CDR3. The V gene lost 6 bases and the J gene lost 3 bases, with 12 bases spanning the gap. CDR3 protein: CSVSTIYYEQYF. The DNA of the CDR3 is TGCAGCGTCTCGACTATCTACTACGAGCAGTACTTC.

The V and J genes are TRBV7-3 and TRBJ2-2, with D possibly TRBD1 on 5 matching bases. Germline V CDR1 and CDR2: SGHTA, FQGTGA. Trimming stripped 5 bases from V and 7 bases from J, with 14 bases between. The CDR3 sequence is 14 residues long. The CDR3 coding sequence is TGTGCCAGCAGCGGACCTCCAGGGATCGGGGAGCTGTTTTTT. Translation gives CASSGPPGIGELFF.

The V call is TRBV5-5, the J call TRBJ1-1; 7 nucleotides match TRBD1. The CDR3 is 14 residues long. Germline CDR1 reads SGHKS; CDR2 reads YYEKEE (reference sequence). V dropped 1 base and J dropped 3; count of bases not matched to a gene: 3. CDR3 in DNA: TGTGCCAGCAGCTTGTCAGGGGGATACACTGAAGCTTTCTTT. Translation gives CASSLSGGYTEAFF.

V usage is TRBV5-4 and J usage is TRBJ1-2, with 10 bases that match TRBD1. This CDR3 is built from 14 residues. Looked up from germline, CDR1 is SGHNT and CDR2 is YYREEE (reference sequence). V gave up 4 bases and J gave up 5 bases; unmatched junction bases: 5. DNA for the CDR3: TGTGCCAGCAGCACGGGACAGGGGAGTTATGGCTACACCTTC. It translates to CASSTGQGSYGYTF.

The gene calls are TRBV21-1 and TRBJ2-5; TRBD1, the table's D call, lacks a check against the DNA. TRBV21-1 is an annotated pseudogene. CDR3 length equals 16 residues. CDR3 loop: CASSIPRSGAQETQYF. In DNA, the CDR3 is TGTGCCAGCAGCATCCCCCGGAGTGGGGCTCAAGAGACCCAGTACTTC.

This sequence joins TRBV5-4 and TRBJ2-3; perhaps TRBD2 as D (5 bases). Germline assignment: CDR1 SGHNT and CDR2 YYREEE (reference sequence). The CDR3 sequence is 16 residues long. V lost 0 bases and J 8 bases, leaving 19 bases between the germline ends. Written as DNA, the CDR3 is TGTGCCAGCAGCTTGGCGGGGTCGGTAGACGGATTTACGCAGTATTTT. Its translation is CASSLAGSVDGFTQYF.

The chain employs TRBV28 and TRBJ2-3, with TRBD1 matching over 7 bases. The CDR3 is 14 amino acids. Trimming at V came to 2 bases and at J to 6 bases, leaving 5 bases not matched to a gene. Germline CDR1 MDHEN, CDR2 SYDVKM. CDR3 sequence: CASSLVGGGDTQYF. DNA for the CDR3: TGTGCCAGCAGTTTAGTAGGGGGCGGGGATACGCAGTATTTT.

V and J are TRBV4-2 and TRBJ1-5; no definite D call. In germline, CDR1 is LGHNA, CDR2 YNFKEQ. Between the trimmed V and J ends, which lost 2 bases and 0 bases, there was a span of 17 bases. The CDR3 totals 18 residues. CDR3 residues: CASSQYALGDYSNQPQHF. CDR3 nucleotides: TGTGCCAGCAGCCAATACGCACTCGGAGATTATAGCAATCAGCCCCAGCATTTT.